Below, one T cell receptor (beta chain) is given with its context. V dropped 8 bases and J dropped 3; count of bases not matched to a gene: 7. Germline V lookup: CDR1 SGHRS, CDR2 YFSETQ. CDR3 size: 14 residues. Via MiXCR, TCRdb re-called the RT-PCR reads, giving one row per CDR3 protein. The table records 500,000 to 700,000 distinct CDR3 sequences, under 30% of them present only once. The data originate from a study of response to subunit inactivated influenza vaccine. The same specimen was also included in a second study, on T cells expressing NK-cell markers. That paper notes: TCR beta cDNA was generated via 5'RACE template switching incorporating UMIs. Among several donors, these clonotypes also ranked first in the CD3+CD56-NKG2C+ fraction.

The chain joins TRBV5-1 to TRBJ1-5; 8 nucleotides match TRBD1. The sequence derives from a man aged 50 or older who received an inactivated influenza vaccine. The source was CD4+ T cells sorted from PBMCs, collected 11 to 12 days after vaccination. The CDR3 bases are TGCGCCAGACGGACAGGGAACGACAATCAGCCCCAGCATTTT. Its translation: CARRTGNDNQPQHF.